This TCR beta chain appears in the sequencing data of a study of blood T cell repertoires in COVID-19. Background on the study: Spain, Italy and the United States supplied samples that represented acute and convalescent COVID-19. Sources were T cells, B-cell-depleted T cells, or PBMCs; the material itself was cDNA or gDNA.

V was trimmed by 5 bases and J by 8 bases, leaving 12 bases between them. Germline CDR1 reads MDHEN; CDR2 reads SYDVKM. The CDR3 loop spans 12 amino acids. In the authors' methods: Reference gene primer amplification in the assay estimated nucleated cell counts. This table comes from immunoSEQ multiplex PCR, and its TCRdb copy is limited to in-frame clones, with some not included. V, J and clone size are those of that table, while D and trimming were read from the DNA. The sample yields around 100,000 clones, 70% to 90% seen once. Material: peripheral blood. This chain connects TRBV28 to TRBJ1-2; no clear D. The sequence was collected from a woman aged 25 to 45 with acute or convalescent COVID-19. The CDR3 is CASSTHGSGYTF. The CDR3 DNA sequence: TGTGCCAGCAGTACCCACGGGAGCGGCTACACCTTC.